Below, 21 T cell receptor beta chains from the same sample are listed, as sequenced in a study of immune characterization of retroperitoneal liposarcoma. TCRdb reprocessed the PCR reads via MiXCR and lists one record per CDR3 protein. This sample has some 10,000 distinct CDR3 sequences, with 37% found just once. Sequenced sample: tumor tissue. The receptors derive from a female donor with retroperitoneal liposarcoma.

The V call is TRBV27, the J call TRBJ2-1; possibly TRBD2 for D (6 bases). V was cut by 0 bases and J by 5 bases, with 14 bases left in between. Germline CDR1 and CDR2: MNHEY and SMNVEV (reference sequence). The CDR3 extends over 16 amino acids. CDR3 loop: CASSLSGGNPHNEQFF. The DNA of the CDR3 is TGTGCCAGCAGTTTATCTGGCGGGAACCCCCACAATGAGCAGTTCTTC.

This clonotype appeared a few times. The rearrangement joins TRBV6-1 to TRBJ1-1, with a tentative D call TRBD1 (5 bases). V lost 2 bases and J lost 4, with 14 bases in between. This CDR3 comprises 15 residues. Germline V gene lookup returns CDR1 MNHNS and CDR2 SASEGT. The CDR3 loop is CASSEPQGGFTEAFF. The CDR3 region has the DNA TGTGCCAGCAGTGAACCTCAGGGAGGATTCACTGAAGCTTTCTTT.

In this sample, this clonotype turned up a few times. This chain links TRBV27 with TRBJ2-1; D is perhaps TRBD2 (5 bases). Germline assignment: CDR1 MNHEY and CDR2 SMNVEV (reference sequence). The ends were cut back, 5 bases at V and 7 bases at J, with 18 bases in the middle. The CDR3 covers 15 residues. CDR3 region: CASSQTRDGLNEQFF. CDR3 sequence (DNA): TGTGCCAGCAGTCAAACTAGAGACGGACTGAATGAGCAGTTCTTC.

The rearrangement joins TRBV6-6 to TRBJ2-7; TRBD2 aligns across 10 bases. Looked up from germline, CDR1 is MNHNY and CDR2 is SVGAGI (reference sequence). The CDR3 runs 16 residues. V shed 0 bases and J 3 bases; nucleotides not matched to a gene: 5. CDR3 residues: CASSYSGLAGDYEQYF. The CDR3 DNA is TGTGCCAGCAGTTACTCCGGGCTAGCGGGGGACTACGAGCAGTACTTC.

The chain employs TRBV7-2 and TRBJ2-1, with 9 bases that match TRBD2. This CDR3 is 14 amino acids long. The germline V gene encodes CDR1 SGHTA and CDR2 FQGNSA. Unmatched junction bases numbered 7, after V lost 1 base and J lost 12 bases. CDR3 residues: CASSLGPTSGWQFF. CDR3 nucleotides: TGTGCCAGCAGCTTAGGGCCCACTAGCGGGTGGCAGTTCTTC.

This clonotype was counted ten times or more. The chain uses TRBV7-6 and TRBJ1-2; D may be TRBD1 (5 bases). V was trimmed by 5 bases and J by 6 bases, leaving 19 bases between them. The germline V gene encodes CDR1 SGHVS and CDR2 FNYEAQ. The CDR3 has 15 residues. CDR3 DNA: TGTGCCAGCAGCGCCAGTCCCAGGCAGGGTGATGGCTACACCTTC. Its protein is CASSASPRQGDGYTF.

The rearrangement joins TRBV25-1 to TRBJ2-1; tentatively, D is TRBD1 or TRBD2 (5 bases each). The CDR3 contains 15 residues. Germline CDR1 is MGHDK and CDR2 is SYGVNS. The V and J ends lost 8 bases and 10 bases respectively, with 24 bases between them. CDR3 protein: CASGSTTGPLYEQFF. Written as DNA, the CDR3 is TGTGCCAGCGGCTCGACAACGGGGCCACTCTACGAGCAGTTCTTC.

The chain has TRBV24-1 and TRBJ2-4; 7 bases fit TRBD2. The DNA end is a closer match to TRBJ2-5, so the J assignment may be wrong. In germline, CDR1 is KGHDR, CDR2 SFDVKD. This CDR3 region has 13 residues. The CDR3 sequence is CATSVGGRETQYF. The CDR3 nucleotides are TGTGCCACCAGTGTCGGCGGGAGAGAGACCCAGTACTTC.

In its sample, this clonotype was seen a few times. The V gene is TRBV27, the J gene TRBJ2-5, with a weak D call TRBD2 (5 bases). This CDR3 comprises 14 residues. The V and J ends lost 0 bases and 7 bases respectively, with 12 bases between them. Germline CDR1 is MNHEY and CDR2 is SMNVEV (reference sequence). CDR3 sequence: CASSLSPSSGTQYF. In DNA, the CDR3 is TGTGCCAGCAGTTTATCGCCTAGCTCGGGGACCCAGTACTTC.

The chain has TRBV27 and TRBJ1-2; perhaps TRBD1 as D (6 bases). Per the germline V gene, CDR1 is MNHEY and CDR2 is SMNVEV (reference sequence). The CDR3 totals 15 residues. Trimming cost V 5 bases and J 4 bases, with 17 bases left between them. CDR3 DNA: TGTGCCAGCAGTCTTCGGGGATTAGGGGGCTATGGCTACACCTTC. Translated: CASSLRGLGGYGYTF.

This clonotype is medium-sized (0.01 to 0.1%) in the sample. This chain joins TRBV7-2 and TRBJ2-1, with a tentative D call TRBD2 (5 bases). V was clipped by 1 base and J by 13 bases, with 23 bases between them. CDR3 length: 16 amino acids. Germline V gene data show CDR1 as SGHTA and CDR2 as FQGNSA. CDR3 coding DNA: TGTGCCAGCAGCTTAGAGAGCGTAGTGGTCTGGGAGACCCAGTTCTTC. Protein: CASSLESVVVWETQFF.

This clonotype was counted a few times. This chain connects TRBV6-1 to TRBJ2-5; 9 bases match TRBD1. Per the germline V gene, CDR1 is MNHNS and CDR2 is SASEGT. Trimming removed 5 bases from V and 5 bases from J; junction bases left unmatched: 6. The CDR3 is made up of 14 amino acids. The CDR3 DNA is TGTGCCAGCAGTAGGACAGGGGAGCTGGAGACCCAGTACTTC. The encoded protein is CASSRTGELETQYF.

This clonotype was observed a handful of times. V and J are TRBV7-6 and TRBJ2-1; possible D gene TRBD2, 6 bases. Germline lookup yields CDR1 SGHVS and CDR2 FNYEAQ. This CDR3 has 13 residues. Trimming removed 1 base from V and 13 bases from J, with 14 bases in between. CDR3 DNA sequence: TGTGCCAGCAGCTTAGAGGGACTGGGGACCCAGTTCTTC. It codes for CASSLEGLGTQFF.

This clonotype was detected ten times or more. V gene TRBV11-2 combines with J gene TRBJ2-5; TRBD2 agrees at 7 bases. The CDR3 is 14 amino acids. The V gene end was trimmed by 1 base and the J gene end by 2 bases; junction bases not matched to a gene: 1. Per the germline V gene, CDR1 is SGHAT and CDR2 is FQNNGV. CDR3 sequence: CASSLAGGQETQYF. For the CDR3, the DNA is TGTGCCAGCAGCTTAGCGGGGGGTCAAGAGACCCAGTACTTC. Full variable domain (missing parts from reference TRBV11-2 and TRBJ2-5): EAGVAQSPRYKIIEKRQSVAFWCNPISGHATLYWYQQILGQGPKLLIQFQNNGVVDDSQLPKDRFSAERLKGVDSTLKIQPAKLEDSAVYLCASSLAGGQETQYFGPGTRLLVL.

This clonotype qualifies as medium-sized. The rearrangement uses TRBV6-1 and TRBJ2-1; D is ambiguous. The CDR3 is 13 residues long. The V and J ends lost 4 bases and 7 bases respectively, with 11 bases between them. The germline CDR1 and CDR2 sequences are MNHNS and SASEGT. CDR3 DNA sequence: TGTGCCAGCAGTGTTTCAGGTCTTAATGAGCAGTTCTTC. Its protein product is CASSVSGLNEQFF.

This rearrangement joins TRBV7-8 to TRBJ2-3, with D hard to call. This CDR3 spans 13 amino acids. Looked up from germline, CDR1 is SGHVS and CDR2 is FQNEAQ. The V gene lost 5 bases and the J gene lost 6 bases, with 12 bases spanning the gap. CDR3 nucleotide sequence: TGTGCCAGCAGCGCCCGCCTTGGGGATACGCAGTATTTT. This gives the protein CASSARLGDTQYF.

The chain joins TRBV11-2 to TRBJ2-4; weak D call: TRBD1 (7 bases). With the DNA end fitting TRBJ2-7 better, the J assignment may be wrong. This CDR3 region has 15 residues. The V gene's germline CDR1 is SGHAT and CDR2 FQNNGV. CDR3 loop: CASSSAGQSRSEQYF. As DNA, the CDR3 is TGTGCCAGCAGCTCCGCGGGACAGTCGCGAAGCGAGCAGTACTTC.

The rearrangement joins TRBV6-1 to TRBJ2-5; 8 nucleotides match TRBD1. Germline values: CDR1 MNHNS, CDR2 SASEGT. V lost 4 bases, J lost 5 bases, and 6 bases stayed unmatched. The CDR3 length is 14 residues. CDR3 DNA sequence: TGTGCCAGCAGTGGCCCGGACAGGGTTGAGACCCAGTACTTC. Translation: CASSGPDRVETQYF.

Sample share makes this clonotype medium-sized. The chain employs TRBV6-1 and TRBJ2-1, with unresolved D. The germline V gene has CDR1 MNHNS and CDR2 SASEGT. V was trimmed by 5 bases and J by 13 bases, leaving 12 bases between them. This CDR3 contains 11 residues. The CDR3 sequence: CASSSPETQFF. The CDR3, as DNA: TGTGCCAGCAGTTCCCCAGAGACCCAGTTCTTC.

This clonotype appeared many times. The V gene is TRBV7-2, the J gene TRBJ2-1, with 14 bases identical to TRBD2. The better agreement between TRBJ2-7 and the DNA end casts doubt on the J call. This CDR3 has 16 residues. The germline gives CDR1 SGHTA, CDR2 FQGNSA. In DNA, the CDR3 is TGTGCCAGCAGCTCTGGGACTAGCGGGAGACTCAATGAGCAGTACTTC. This gives the protein CASSSGTSGRLNEQYF.

This clonotype was observed at least ten times. The gene calls are TRBV6-1 and TRBJ2-1, with D possibly being TRBD2 (5 bases). Trimming cost V 6 bases and J 0 bases, with 12 bases left between them. This CDR3 region has 15 residues. CDR1 is MNHNS, CDR2 SASEGT, per germline. This CDR3 is CASSLAPPSYNEQFF. The DNA of the CDR3 is TGTGCCAGCAGCTTAGCGCCGCCCTCCTACAATGAGCAGTTCTTC.